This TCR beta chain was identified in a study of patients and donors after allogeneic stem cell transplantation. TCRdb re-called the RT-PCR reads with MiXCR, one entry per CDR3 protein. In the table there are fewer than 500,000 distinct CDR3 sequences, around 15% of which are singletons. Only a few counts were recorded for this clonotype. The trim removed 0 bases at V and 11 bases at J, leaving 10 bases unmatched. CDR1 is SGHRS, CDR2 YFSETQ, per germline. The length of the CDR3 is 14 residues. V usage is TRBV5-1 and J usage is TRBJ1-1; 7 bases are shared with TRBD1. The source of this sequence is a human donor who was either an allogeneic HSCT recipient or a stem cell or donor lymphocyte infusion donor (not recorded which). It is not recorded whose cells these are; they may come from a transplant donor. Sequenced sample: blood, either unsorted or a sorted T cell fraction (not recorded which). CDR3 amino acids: CASSLDNRGRGAFF. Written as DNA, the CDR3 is TGCGCCAGCAGCTTGGATAACAGGGGACGGGGTGCTTTCTTT.